These T cell receptor beta chains were read from a single sample in a study of PD-L1 blockade in urothelial cancer. Only in-frame clones appear in the TCRdb table, and some are missing; sequencing was by immunoSEQ multiplex PCR. Among about 72,000 clones listed, roughly 86% were seen once. Sequences were derived from PBMCs, sampled around atezolizumab (anti-PD-L1) treatment. Receptors were obtained from a man in his 60s with urothelial cancer. CDR3s include the opening cysteine and the closing phenylalanine or tryptophan. Fields, in order: D gene, V gene, clone size, J gene, CDR3 protein, CDR3 DNA. A D gene is named only where the DNA matches it firmly. Rows give clone size only sometimes, using once, few, many, or a class for an expanded clone.

.	TRBV27	.	TRBJ1-1	CASSSARANTEAFF	TGTGCCAGCAGTTCGGCCAGGGCCAACACTGAAGCTTTCTTT
.	TRBV7-6	.	TRBJ1-6	CASSPRTVSYNSPLHF	TGTGCCAGCAGCCCGAGGACAGTCTCTTATAATTCACCCCTCCACTTT
.	TRBV28	.	TRBJ1-3	CASSLTGLLGNTIYF	TGTGCCAGCAGCCTTACGGGACTCCTTGGAAACACCATATATTTT
TRBD2	TRBV5-1	few	TRBJ2-7	CASGLAGGPYEQYF	TGCGCCAGCGGACTTGCGGGGGGGCCGTACGAGCAGTACTTC
TRBD2	TRBV6-6	.	TRBJ2-7	CASSSREGLYEQYF	TGTGCCAGCAGTTCCCGGGAGGGGCTATACGAGCAGTACTTC
.	TRBV18	.	TRBJ2-7	CASSPSRGTRSYEQYF	TGTGCCAGCTCACCGAGCCGGGGAACGAGGTCCTACGAGCAGTACTTC
TRBD1	TRBV5-1	.	TRBJ1-4	CASSLAGTGLNEKLFF	TGCGCCAGCAGCTTGGCCGGGACAGGGCTAAATGAAAAACTGTTTTTT
TRBD1	TRBV19	.	TRBJ2-4	CASSTTGTDIQYF	TGTGCCAGTAGTACGACAGGGACGGACATTCAGTACTTC
.	TRBV27	.	TRBJ2-7	CASSLLGRPLYEQYF	TGTGCCAGCAGTTTATTAGGCAGGCCTCTCTACGAGCAGTACTTC
TRBD1	TRBV5-1	.	TRBJ1-3	CASRSDRVGNTIYF	TGCGCCAGCAGATCGGACAGGGTTGGAAACACCATATATTTT
.	TRBV5-1	.	TRBJ2-5	CASSGAPHNRETQYF	TGCGCCAGCAGCGGGGCTCCGCATAACAGAGAGACCCAGTACTTC
TRBD1	TRBV27	few	TRBJ2-7	CASSLRGQLSGEQYF	TGTGCCAGCAGTCTAAGGGGACAGCTCTCAGGCGAGCAGTACTTC
TRBD1	TRBV5-1	.	TRBJ2-7	CASSLATGNEQYF	TGCGCCAGCAGCTTGGCGACAGGGAACGAGCAGTACTTC
TRBD2	TRBV9	.	TRBJ2-1	CASSDDGLAGGWEQFF	TGTGCCAGCAGCGACGACGGACTAGCGGGGGGTTGGGAGCAGTTCTTC
.	TRBV5-5	.	TRBJ1-4	CASSFLNEKLFF	TGTGCCAGCAGCTTCTTGAATGAAAAACTGTTTTTT
TRBD2	TRBV27	.	TRBJ2-7	CASSLAGAYEQYF	TGTGCCAGCAGTTTGGCGGGGGCCTACGAGCAGTACTTC
.	TRBV5-5	.	TRBJ1-1	CASSPTGIDEAFF	TGTGCCAGCAGCCCGACAGGAATTGATGAAGCTTTCTTT
TRBD1	TRBV5-4	.	TRBJ2-5	CASSTGQDETQYF	TGTGCCAGCAGCACGGGACAGGACGAGACCCAGTACTTC
TRBD1	TRBV6-1	.	TRBJ1-2	CASSNRDRRLSGYTF	TGTGCCAGCAGTAACCGGGACAGGAGATTGTCAGGCTACACCTTC
.	TRBV29-1	.	TRBJ2-2	CSVENPAGVGNTGELFF	TGCAGCGTTGAAAATCCCGCAGGGGTGGGGAACACCGGGGAGCTGTTTTTT
.	TRBV5-8	.	TRBJ2-7	CASSFDYPGTHVIYEQYF	TGTGCCAGCAGCTTTGATTATCCGGGGACTCATGTTATTTACGAGCAGTACTTC
.	TRBV7-2	.	TRBJ2-1	CASRTMVGSYNEQFF	TGTGCCAGCAGGACAATGGTAGGGAGCTACAATGAGCAGTTCTTC
TRBD1	TRBV4-1	.	TRBJ1-2	CASSAQGREANYGYTF	TGCGCCAGCAGCGCACAGGGGAGAGAGGCTAACTATGGCTACACCTTC
TRBD1	TRBV5-1	.	TRBJ2-3	CASSLEGATDTQYF	TGCGCCAGCAGCTTGGAGGGGGCCACAGATACGCAGTATTTT
.	TRBV13	.	TRBJ1-5	CASSLGQLYSNQPQHF	TGTGCCAGCAGCTTAGGCCAACTTTATAGCAATCAGCCCCAGCATTTT
.	TRBV19	few	TRBJ1-1	CASRTTGYGNTEAFF	TGTGCCAGTAGGACCACAGGGTACGGGAACACTGAAGCTTTCTTT
.	TRBV27	.	TRBJ1-2	CASSLSGTIDGYTF	TGTGCCAGCAGTTTATCGGGGACAATCGATGGCTACACCTTC
TRBD1	TRBV5-1	.	TRBJ1-2	CASSLRTGGAYGYTF	TGCGCCAGCAGCTTGCGGACAGGGGGCGCCTATGGCTACACCTTC
TRBD2	TRBV5-1	.	TRBJ2-1	CASSLGLAGGEEQFF	TGCGCCAGCAGCTTGGGACTAGCGGGGGGTGAGGAGCAGTTCTTC
.	TRBV7-6	.	TRBJ1-3	CASSIDSRSGNTIYF	TGTGCCAGCAGCATCGACTCAAGATCTGGAAACACCATATATTTT
.	TRBV20-1	.	TRBJ2-2	CSRQGPGELFF	TGCAGTCGCCAGGGGCCCGGGGAGCTGTTTTTT
TRBD2	TRBV7-3	.	TRBJ2-3	CASSFGGGITGTDTQYF	TGTGCCAGCAGCTTTGGCGGGGGGATCACTGGCACAGATACGCAGTATTTT
.	TRBV7-8	.	TRBJ2-7	CASSLAIGAGVLYEQYF	TGTGCCAGCAGCTTAGCGATTGGGGCAGGGGTCCTCTACGAGCAGTACTTC
TRBD2	TRBV5-1	.	TRBJ2-3	CASSLGTSGGRIDTQYF	TGCGCCAGCAGCCTCGGGACTAGCGGGGGGAGGATAGATACGCAGTATTTT
.	TRBV7-8	.	TRBJ2-6	CASSLPQGFSSGANVLTF	TGTGCCAGCAGCTTACCACAGGGTTTCAGCTCTGGGGCCAACGTCCTGACTTTC
TRBD1	TRBV7-9	.	TRBJ1-1	CASSFLQGAEPDTEAFF	TGTGCCAGCAGCTTTTTACAGGGGGCAGAACCGGACACTGAAGCTTTCTTT
TRBD2	TRBV6-4	.	TRBJ2-1	CASRPTTFPETSDHEQFF	TGTGCCAGCAGACCTACTACCTTCCCCGAGACTAGCGACCATGAGCAGTTCTTC
TRBD1	TRBV5-1	few	TRBJ2-5	CASSLKYKTGQGDETQYF	TGCGCCAGCAGCTTGAAATATAAAACAGGACAGGGGGACGAGACCCAGTACTTC
TRBD1	TRBV5-8	.	TRBJ2-5	CASSSPDREETQYF	TGTGCCAGCAGCTCACCGGACAGGGAAGAGACCCAGTACTTC